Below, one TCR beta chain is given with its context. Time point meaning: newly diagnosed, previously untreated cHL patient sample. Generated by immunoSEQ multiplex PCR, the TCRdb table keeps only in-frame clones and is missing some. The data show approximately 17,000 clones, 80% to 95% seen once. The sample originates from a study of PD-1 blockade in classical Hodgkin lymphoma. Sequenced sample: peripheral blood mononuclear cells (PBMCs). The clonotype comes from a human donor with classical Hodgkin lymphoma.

The DNA of the CDR3 is TGTGCCAGCAGTGAAGCCAGGGGAGAGGCCTACAATGAGCAGTTCTTC. Translation gives CASSEARGEAYNEQFF. This chain uses TRBV25-1 with TRBJ2-1, with D perhaps TRBD1 (6 bases). Trimming stripped 2 bases from V and 2 bases from J, with 13 bases between. Germline CDR1 MGHDK, CDR2 SYGVNS. CDR3 length: 16 amino acids. Looking up the rest from reference TRBV25-1 and TRBJ2-1 gives the full variable domain: EADIYQTPRYLVIGTGKKITLECSQTMGHDKMYWYQQDPGMELHLIHYSYGVNSTEKGDLSSESTVSRIRTEHFPLTLESARPSHTSQYLCASSEARGEAYNEQFFGPGTRLTVL.